The present T cell receptor beta chain was sequenced within a study of siplizumab effects on memory and regulatory T cells. Findings of the study overall: Alloreactive sequences traceable to unstimulated CD4+ memory cells declined significantly under siplizumab. Suppressive function of proliferating Tregs from siplizumab cultures was not confirmed. To unstimulated subsets, only a minor fraction of alloreactive clones could be mapped. A major contribution to the alloresponse seemed to be made by naive T cells, which seemed more diverse than memory cells.

About this clone: The antigen is undetermined.

Only in-frame clones appear in the TCRdb table, and some are missing; sequencing was by immunoSEQ multiplex PCR. The sample has over 65,000 clones; roughly 93% are singletons. CDR1 and CDR2 from the germline V gene are SGHVS and FQNEAQ. The CDR3 is made up of 13 amino acids. The germline V and J ends were trimmed by 0 bases and 3 bases, with 5 bases remaining between them. This TCR derives from a human donor in good health. This chain links TRBV7-8 with TRBJ1-1; no definite D call. Sequencing used CD8+ T cells sorted from blood. CDR3 sequence (DNA): TGTGCCAGCAGCTTAGCCGGTTACACTGAAGCTTTCTTT. Amino acid sequence: CASSLAGYTEAFF.